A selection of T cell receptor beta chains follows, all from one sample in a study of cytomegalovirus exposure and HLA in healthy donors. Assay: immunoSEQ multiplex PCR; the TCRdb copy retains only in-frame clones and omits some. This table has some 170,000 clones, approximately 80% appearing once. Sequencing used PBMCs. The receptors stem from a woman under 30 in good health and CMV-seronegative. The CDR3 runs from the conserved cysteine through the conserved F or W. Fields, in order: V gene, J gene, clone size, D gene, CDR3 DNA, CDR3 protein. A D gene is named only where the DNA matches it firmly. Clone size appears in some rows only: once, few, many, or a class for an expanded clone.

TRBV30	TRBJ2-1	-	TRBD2	TGTGCCTGGAGTGAGCGACTAGCGGGGACCAACTCCTACAATGAGCAGTTCTTC	CAWSERLAGTNSYNEQFF
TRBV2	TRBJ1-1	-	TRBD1	TGTGCCAGCAGTGAAGCGCAAGGGGGCCTTGGCACTGAAGCTTTCTTT	CASSEAQGGLGTEAFF
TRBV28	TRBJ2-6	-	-	TGTGCCAGCAGTCCAGGGCGCTCTGGGGCCAACGTCCTGACTTTC	CASSPGRSGANVLTF
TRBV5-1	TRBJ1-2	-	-	TGCGCCAGCAGCTTGGCACAGTCAAACTATGGCTACACCTTC	CASSLAQSNYGYTF
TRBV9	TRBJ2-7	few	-	TGTGCCAGCAGCGTAACCCCAAGCGCCTACGAGCAGTACTTC	CASSVTPSAYEQYF
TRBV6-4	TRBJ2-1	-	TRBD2	TGTGCCAGCAGTGACCGCATAGGAGCGGGAGCTGGAGAGCAGTTCTTC	CASSDRIGAGAGEQFF
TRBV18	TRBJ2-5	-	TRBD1	TGTGCCAGCTCACCGCGTAGACCGGGACAGGGGCTGGAAGAGACCCAGTACTTC	CASSPRRPGQGLEETQYF
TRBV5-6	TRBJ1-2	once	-	TGTGCCAGCAGCGGGTACAGGGTAGCTGGCTATGGCTACACCTTC	CASSGYRVAGYGYTF
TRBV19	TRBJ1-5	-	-	TGTGCCAGTAGAGGGGGTCCCTCGGGACAGCCCCAGCATTTT	CASRGGPSGQPQHF
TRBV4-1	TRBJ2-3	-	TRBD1	TGCGCCAGCAGCCGGCTCCAGGGGGTTTGGGCGTTCGATACGCAGTATTTT	CASSRLQGVWAFDTQYF
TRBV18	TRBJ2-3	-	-	TGTGCCAGCTCACCAACCGCGGGACAGCTAGATACGCAGTATTTT	CASSPTAGQLDTQYF
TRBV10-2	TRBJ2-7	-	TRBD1	TGCGCCAGCAGTGAGCGACAGGGGGCCTACGAGCAGTACTTC	CASSERQGAYEQYF
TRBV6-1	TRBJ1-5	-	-	TGTGCCAGCAGTGTACTGACAGGCGGCAATCAGCCCCAGCATTTT	CASSVLTGGNQPQHF
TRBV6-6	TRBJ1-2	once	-	TGTGCCAGCAGTTACGACACCGGGATGCCCTATGGCTACACCTTC	CASSYDTGMPYGYTF
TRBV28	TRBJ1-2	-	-	TGTGCCAGCAGTTCTCCCGGCGGCGGTGGCTACACCTTC	CASSSPGGGGYTF
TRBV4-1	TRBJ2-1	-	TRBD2	TGCGCCAGCAGCCCAGAGGTACTAGCGGGGTACAATGAGCAGTTCTTC	CASSPEVLAGYNEQFF
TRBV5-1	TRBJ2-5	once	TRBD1	TGCGCCAGCAGCAAGGGACAGGGAGTAGGGGAGACCCAGTACTTC	CASSKGQGVGETQYF
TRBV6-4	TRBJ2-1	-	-	TGTGCCAGCAGTGAGTCTAATCCCTCCAATGAGCAGTTCTTC	CASSESNPSNEQFF
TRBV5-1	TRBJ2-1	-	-	TGCGCCAGCAGCTCCCTCCGAGTTAGGAGCTCCTACAATGAGCAGTTCTTC	CASSSLRVRSSYNEQFF
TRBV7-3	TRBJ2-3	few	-	TGTGCCAGCAGCTTAAGTTCCTTGGATACGCAGTATTTT	CASSLSSLDTQYF
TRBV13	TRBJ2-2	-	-	TGTGCCAGCAGCTTCAGACAGAAGATGAACACCGGGGAGCTGTTTTTT	CASSFRQKMNTGELFF
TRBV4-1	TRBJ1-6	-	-	TGCGCCAGCAGCCAAGAGGGCGTAAGCTCCTATAATTCACCCCTCCACTTT	CASSQEGVSSYNSPLHF
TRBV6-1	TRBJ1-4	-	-	TGTGCCAGTCGAACAGGGACAAGTAATGAAAAACTGTTTTTT	CASRTGTSNEKLFF
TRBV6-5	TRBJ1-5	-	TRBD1	TGTGCCAGCAGATTAAGACAGGGAGGAAATCAGCCCCAGCATTTT	CASRLRQGGNQPQHF
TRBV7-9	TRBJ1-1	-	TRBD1	TGTGCCAGCAGCTTAGGACAGGGGAGCACTGAAGCTTTCTTT	CASSLGQGSTEAFF
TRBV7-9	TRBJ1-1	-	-	TGTGCCAGCAGTAATTTTGGGGGGGGCAACACTGAAGCTTTCTTT	CASSNFGGGNTEAFF
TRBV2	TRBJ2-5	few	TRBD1	TGTGCCAGCAGTGATGGTCAGGGGGCATGGGAGACCCAGTACTTC	CASSDGQGAWETQYF
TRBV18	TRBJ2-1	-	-	TGTGCCAGCTCACCCCGGCTAGAAGGAAGCCCCAATGAGCAGTTCTTC	CASSPRLEGSPNEQFF
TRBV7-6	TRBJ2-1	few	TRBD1	TGTGCCAGCAGCTTAGCGTTTCTGGGACAGGGTTCGGATGTTGAGCAGTTCTTC	CASSLAFLGQGSDVEQFF
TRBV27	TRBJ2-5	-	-	TGTGCCAGCAGTTTACTCTCCGCAGGCCCCGACGAGACCCAGTACTTC	CASSLLSAGPDETQYF
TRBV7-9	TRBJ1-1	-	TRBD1	TGTTCCAGCAGCGGACAGGGGGGCACTGAAGCTTTCTTT	CSSSGQGGTEAFF
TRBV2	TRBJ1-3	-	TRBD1	TGTGCCAGCCTTTCGACAGGGGTGTCTGGAAACACCATATATTTT	CASLSTGVSGNTIYF
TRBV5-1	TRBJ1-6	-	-	TGCGCCAGCAGCTTTAGTAGCTCCTATAATTCACCCCTCCACTTT	CASSFSSSYNSPLHF
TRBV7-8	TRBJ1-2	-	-	TGTGCCAGCAGCTTAGCTGTCGCTAACTATGGCTACACCTTC	CASSLAVANYGYTF
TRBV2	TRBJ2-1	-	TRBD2	TGTGCCAGCAGTGACGTGCGGGAGTCCTTTTACAATGAGCAGTTCTTC	CASSDVRESFYNEQFF
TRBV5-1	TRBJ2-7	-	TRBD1	TGCGCCAGCGGGACAGGGGGCCACGAGCAGTACTTC	CASGTGGHEQYF
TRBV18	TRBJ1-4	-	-	TGTGCCAGCTCACTTACAGGGATAACTAATGAAAAACTGTTTTTT	CASSLTGITNEKLFF
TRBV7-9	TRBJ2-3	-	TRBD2	TGTGCCAGCAGCTTAGATTGGCTAGCGGAGCAAAGGGGCACAGATACGCAGTATTTT	CASSLDWLAEQRGTDTQYF
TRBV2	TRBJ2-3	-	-	TGTGCCAGCAGTGAAATGGGGTTGGGGGGGCGGGGCACAGATACGCAGTATTTT	CASSEMGLGGRGTDTQYF
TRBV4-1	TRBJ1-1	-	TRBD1	TGCGCCAGCAGCCAAGATGAAACAGGGGTACGGGACACTGAAGCTTTCTTT	CASSQDETGVRDTEAFF
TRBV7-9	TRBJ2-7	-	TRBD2	TGTGCCAGCAGCTTAGGCGGGGGAATCGAGCAGTACTTC	CASSLGGGIEQYF
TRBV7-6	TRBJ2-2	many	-	TGTGCCAGCAGCTTAGCAGGGGCCGGCGGGGAGCTGTTTTTT	CASSLAGAGGELFF
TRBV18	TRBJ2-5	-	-	TGTGCCAGCTCACCCCAGGACAGTCTCCAAGAGACCCAGTACTTC	CASSPQDSLQETQYF
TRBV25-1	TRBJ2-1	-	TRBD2	TGTGCCAGCAGTGAATCTAGGGCGGGAGGTTCCTACAATGAGCAGTTCTTC	CASSESRAGGSYNEQFF
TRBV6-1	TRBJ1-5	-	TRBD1	TGTGCCAGCAGTGAAATGGGACAGGGCGATCAGCCCCAGCATTTT	CASSEMGQGDQPQHF
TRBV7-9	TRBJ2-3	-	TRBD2	TGTGCCAGCAGCTTTTCCCCTAGCGGGTCGGTCGATACGCAGTATTTT	CASSFSPSGSVDTQYF
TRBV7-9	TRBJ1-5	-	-	TGTGCCAGCAGCATGGAGGGCGATAATCAGCCCCAGCATTTT	CASSMEGDNQPQHF
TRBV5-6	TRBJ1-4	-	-	TGTGCCAGCAGCTTATTCCAAAATGAAAAACTGTTTTTT	CASSLFQNEKLFF
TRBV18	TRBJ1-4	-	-	TGTGCCAGCTCACCACGGCAGGGGAAGGAAAAACTGTTTTTT	CASSPRQGKEKLFF
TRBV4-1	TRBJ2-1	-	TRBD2	TGCGCCAGCAGACGGACTAGCGGGTACAATGAGCAGTTCTTC	CASRRTSGYNEQFF
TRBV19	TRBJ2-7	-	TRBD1	TGTGCCAGTAGTACCCAGGGACAGGGAGGATACGAGCAGTACTTC	CASSTQGQGGYEQYF
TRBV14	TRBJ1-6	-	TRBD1	TGTGCCAGCAGCCAACTTAAGGGGGCGAAAAATTCACCCCTCCACTTT	CASSQLKGAKNSPLHF
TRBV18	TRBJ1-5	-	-	TGTGCCAGCTCACGAGACAGTCATCAGCCCCAGCATTTT	CASSRDSHQPQHF
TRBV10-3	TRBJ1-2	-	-	TGTGCCATCAGTGAGGTACGGAGCTATGGCTACACCTTC	CAISEVRSYGYTF
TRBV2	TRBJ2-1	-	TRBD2	TGTGCCAGCAGTCGACTAGCGGGAGGTTTTGAGCAGTTCTTC	CASSRLAGGFEQFF
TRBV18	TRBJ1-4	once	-	TGTGCCAGCTCACCCCGAGGAGGTGGGGAAAAACTGTTTTTT	CASSPRGGGEKLFF
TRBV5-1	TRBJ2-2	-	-	TGCGCCAGCAGCCGGGGACACGCGCTTACGGTCACCGGGGAGCTGTTTTTT	CASSRGHALTVTGELFF